This T cell receptor (beta chain) was identified in a study of T-cell memory formation after mild COVID-19. Overall study: TCR clusters largely stayed donor specific.

In TCRdb, the 5' RACE reads were re-called with MiXCR into one record per CDR3 protein. This sample carries under 600,000 distinct CDR3 sequences, less than 25% of them seen once, and the ten largest clones take about 8.2%. The CDR3 length is 16 residues. With V trimmed by 0 bases and J by 5 bases, 9 bases remained unmatched. Germline loops: CDR1 DFQATT, CDR2 SNEGSKA (reference sequence). Sequencing was carried out using PBMCs or a T cell subset sorted from them (not recorded which). This chain links TRBV20-1 with TRBJ2-5, with 10 bases aligning to TRBD1. This receptor was identified in an adult woman who had mild COVID-19 (a few samples of this study predate the infection). Cell type and time point are not known. The CDR3 is CSARDIRQGATETQYF. The CDR3 DNA follows: TGCAGTGCTAGAGATATCCGACAGGGGGCTACGGAGACCCAGTACTTC.